These 3 T cell receptor beta chains share one sample of origin, sequenced in a study of radiotherapy plus CTLA-4 blockade in lung cancer. The repertoire was sequenced with immunoSEQ multiplex PCR; TCRdb's copy has only in-frame clones and lacks some. The sample holds tens of thousands of clones, approximately 77% seen once. The sample in question was peripheral blood, obtained from a patient treated with radiotherapy plus ipilimumab. The receptors originated from a human donor with non-small cell lung cancer whose response to radiotherapy plus ipilimumab could not be evaluated.

This clone was seen just once. V gene TRBV6-5 combines with J gene TRBJ2-1; 8 bases align to TRBD1. This CDR3 region has 12 residues. From germline, CDR1 is MNHEY and CDR2 SVGAGI. V lost 6 bases and J lost 13; bases outside the gene matches: 8. The CDR3 DNA reads TGTGCCAGCAGCCAACTGGGACAGGCCCAGTTCTTC. Translating gives CASSQLGQAQFF.

This chain joins TRBV19 and TRBJ1-4; 9 bases agree with TRBD1. CDR3 size: 16 residues. Germline lookup yields CDR1 LNHDA and CDR2 SQIVND (reference sequence). V lost 0 bases to trimming and J lost 11 bases; unmatched junction nucleotides: 10. CDR3 in amino acids: CASSIEKQGATGKLFF. In DNA, the CDR3 is TGTGCCAGTAGTATAGAGAAACAGGGGGCGACCGGGAAACTGTTTTTT.

This chain links TRBV21-1 with TRBJ2-1; the table calls TRBD2, which could not be checked here. TRBV21-1 is listed as a pseudogene. This CDR3 region has 17 residues. The CDR3 sequence: CASSPPTGTSRDNEQFF. CDR3 DNA sequence: TGTGCCAGCAGCCCTCCGACCGGGACTAGCCGAGACAATGAGCAGTTCTTC.